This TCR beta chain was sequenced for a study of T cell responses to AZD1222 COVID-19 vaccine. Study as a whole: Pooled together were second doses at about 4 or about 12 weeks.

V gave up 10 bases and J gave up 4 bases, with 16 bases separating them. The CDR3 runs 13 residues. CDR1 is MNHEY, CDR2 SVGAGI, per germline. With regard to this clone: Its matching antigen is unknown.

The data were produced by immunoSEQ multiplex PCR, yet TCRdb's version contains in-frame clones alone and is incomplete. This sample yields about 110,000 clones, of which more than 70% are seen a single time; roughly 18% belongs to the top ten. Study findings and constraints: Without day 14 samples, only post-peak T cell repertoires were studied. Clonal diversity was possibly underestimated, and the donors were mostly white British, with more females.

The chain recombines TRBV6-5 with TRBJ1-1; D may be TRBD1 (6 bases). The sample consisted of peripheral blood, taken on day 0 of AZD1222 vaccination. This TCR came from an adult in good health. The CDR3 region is CATEIRGATEAFF. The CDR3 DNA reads TGTGCCACCGAAATAAGGGGGGCCACTGAAGCTTTCTTT.